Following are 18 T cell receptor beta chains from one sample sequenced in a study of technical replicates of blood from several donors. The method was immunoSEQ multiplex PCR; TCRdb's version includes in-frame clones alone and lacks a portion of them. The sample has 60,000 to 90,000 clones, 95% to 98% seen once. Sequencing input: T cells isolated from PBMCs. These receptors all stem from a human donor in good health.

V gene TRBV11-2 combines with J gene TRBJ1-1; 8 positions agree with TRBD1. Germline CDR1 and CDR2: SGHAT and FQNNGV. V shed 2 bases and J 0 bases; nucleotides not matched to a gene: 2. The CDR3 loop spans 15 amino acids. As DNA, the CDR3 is TGTGCCAGCAGCTTACGGACAGGGTTGAACACTGAAGCTTTCTTT. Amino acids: CASSLRTGLNTEAFF.

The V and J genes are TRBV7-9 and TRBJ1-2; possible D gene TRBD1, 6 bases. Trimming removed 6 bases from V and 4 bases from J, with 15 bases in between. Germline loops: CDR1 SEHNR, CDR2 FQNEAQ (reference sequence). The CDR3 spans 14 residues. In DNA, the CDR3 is TGTGCCAGCAGAGGGGGTAGAATTGGCTATGGCTACACCTTC. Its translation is CASRGGRIGYGYTF.

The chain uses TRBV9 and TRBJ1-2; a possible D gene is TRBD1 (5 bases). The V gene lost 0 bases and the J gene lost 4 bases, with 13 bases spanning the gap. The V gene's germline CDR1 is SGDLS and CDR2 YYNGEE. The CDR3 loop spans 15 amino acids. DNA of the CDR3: TGTGCCAGCAGCGTAGGGGGCAGCCCCGGCTATGGCTACACCTTC. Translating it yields CASSVGGSPGYGYTF.

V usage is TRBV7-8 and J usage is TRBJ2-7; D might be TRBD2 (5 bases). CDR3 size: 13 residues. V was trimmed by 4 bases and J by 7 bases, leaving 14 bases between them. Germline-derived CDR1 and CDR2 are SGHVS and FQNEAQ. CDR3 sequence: CASSSLGPGEQYF. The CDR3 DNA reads TGTGCCAGCAGCTCCCTAGGGCCGGGAGAGCAGTACTTC. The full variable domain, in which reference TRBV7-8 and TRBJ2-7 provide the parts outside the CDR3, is GAGVSQSPRYKVAKRGQDVALRCDPISGHVSLFWYQQALGQGPEFLTYFQNEAQLDKSGLPSDRFFAERPEGSVSTLKIQRTQQEDSAVYLCASSSLGPGEQYFGPGTRLTVT.

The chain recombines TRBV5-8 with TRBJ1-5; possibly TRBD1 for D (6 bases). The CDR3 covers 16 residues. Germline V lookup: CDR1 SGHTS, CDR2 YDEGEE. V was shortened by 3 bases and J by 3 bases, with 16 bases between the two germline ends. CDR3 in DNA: TGTGCCAGCAGCTGGGGGCCGACGGGATACAATCAGCCCCAGCATTTT. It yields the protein CASSWGPTGYNQPQHF.

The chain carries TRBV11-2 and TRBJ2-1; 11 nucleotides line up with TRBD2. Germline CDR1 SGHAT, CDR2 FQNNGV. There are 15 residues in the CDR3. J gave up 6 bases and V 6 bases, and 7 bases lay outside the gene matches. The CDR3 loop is CASRTLAGGPNEQFF. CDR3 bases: TGTGCCAGCAGAACGCTAGCGGGAGGCCCCAATGAGCAGTTCTTC.

CDR3 bases: TGTGCCTGGGCAAACAGATATGGCTACACCTTC. Its translation is CAWANRYGYTF. This chain uses TRBV30 with TRBJ1-2; D unresolved. The CDR3 covers 11 residues. Per the germline V gene, CDR1 is GTSNPN and CDR2 is SVGIG (reference sequence). The ends were cut back, 5 bases at V and 5 bases at J, with 9 bases in the middle.

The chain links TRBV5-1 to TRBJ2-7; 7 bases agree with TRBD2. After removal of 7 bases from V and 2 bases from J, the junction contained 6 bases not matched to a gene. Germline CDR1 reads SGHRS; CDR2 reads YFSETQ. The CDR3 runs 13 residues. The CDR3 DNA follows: TGCGCCAGCCGGGGGGACTATCCCTACGAGCAGTACTTC. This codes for CASRGDYPYEQYF.

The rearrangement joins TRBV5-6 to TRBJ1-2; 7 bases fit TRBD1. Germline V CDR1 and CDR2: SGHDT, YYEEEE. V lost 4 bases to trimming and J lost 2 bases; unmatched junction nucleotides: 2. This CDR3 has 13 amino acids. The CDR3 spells CASSTGQNYGYTF. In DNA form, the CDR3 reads TGTGCCAGCAGCACGGGACAGAACTATGGCTACACCTTC.

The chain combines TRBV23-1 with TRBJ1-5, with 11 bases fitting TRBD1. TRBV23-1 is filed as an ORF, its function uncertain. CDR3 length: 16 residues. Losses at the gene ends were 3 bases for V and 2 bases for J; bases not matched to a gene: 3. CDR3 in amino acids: CASSHRTGGRNQPQHF. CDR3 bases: TGCGCCAGCAGTCATCGGACAGGGGGCCGCAATCAGCCCCAGCATTTT.

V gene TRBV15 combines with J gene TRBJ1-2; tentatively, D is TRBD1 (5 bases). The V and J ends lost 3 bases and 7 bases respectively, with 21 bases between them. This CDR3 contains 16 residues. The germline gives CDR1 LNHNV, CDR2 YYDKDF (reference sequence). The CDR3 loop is CATSRVGRRGRSGYTF. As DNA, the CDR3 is TGTGCCACCAGCAGGGTCGGAAGGCGGGGCCGGAGTGGCTACACCTTC.

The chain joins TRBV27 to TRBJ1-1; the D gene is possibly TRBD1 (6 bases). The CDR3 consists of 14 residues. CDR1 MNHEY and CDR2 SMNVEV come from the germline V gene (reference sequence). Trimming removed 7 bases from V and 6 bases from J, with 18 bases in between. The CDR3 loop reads CASNGFRGSSEAFF. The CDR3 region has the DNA TGTGCCAGCAACGGGTTCAGGGGATCCTCTGAAGCTTTCTTT.

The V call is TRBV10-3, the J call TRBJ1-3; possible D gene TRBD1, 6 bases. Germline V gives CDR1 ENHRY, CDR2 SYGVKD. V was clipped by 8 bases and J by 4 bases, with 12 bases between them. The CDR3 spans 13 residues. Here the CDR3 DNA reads TGTGCCATCGGGACACCGAACGGAAACACCATATATTTT. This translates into CAIGTPNGNTIYF.

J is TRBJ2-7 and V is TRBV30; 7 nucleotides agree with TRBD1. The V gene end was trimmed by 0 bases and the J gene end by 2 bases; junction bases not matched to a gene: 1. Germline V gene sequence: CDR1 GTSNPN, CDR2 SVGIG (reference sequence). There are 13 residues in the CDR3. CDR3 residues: CAWSVQGAYEQYF. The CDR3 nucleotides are TGTGCCTGGAGTGTTCAGGGGGCCTACGAGCAGTACTTC.

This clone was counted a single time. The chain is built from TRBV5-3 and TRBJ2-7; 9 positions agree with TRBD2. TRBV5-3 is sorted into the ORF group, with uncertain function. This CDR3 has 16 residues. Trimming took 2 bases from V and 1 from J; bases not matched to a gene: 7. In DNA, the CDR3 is TGTGCCAGAAGCTTAAAGACTAGCGGTAGTTCCTACGAGCAGTACTTC. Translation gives CARSLKTSGSSYEQYF.

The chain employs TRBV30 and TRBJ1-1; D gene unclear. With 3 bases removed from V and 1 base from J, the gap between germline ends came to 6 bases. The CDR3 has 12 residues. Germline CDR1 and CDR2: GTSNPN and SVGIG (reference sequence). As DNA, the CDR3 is TGTGCCTGGAGGGCCCAGAACACTGAAGCTTTCTTT. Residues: CAWRAQNTEAFF.

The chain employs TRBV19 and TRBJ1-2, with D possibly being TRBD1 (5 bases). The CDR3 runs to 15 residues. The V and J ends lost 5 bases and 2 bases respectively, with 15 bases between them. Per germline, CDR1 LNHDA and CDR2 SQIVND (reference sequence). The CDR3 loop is CASSLAAGRNYGYTF. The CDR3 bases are TGTGCCAGTAGTCTTGCTGCGGGACGGAACTATGGCTACACCTTC. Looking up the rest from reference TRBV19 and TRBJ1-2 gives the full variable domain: DGGITQSPKYLFRKEGQNVTLSCEQNLNHDAMYWYRQDPGQGLRLIYYSQIVNDFQKGDIAEGYSVSREKKESFPLTVTSAQKNPTAFYLCASSLAAGRNYGYTFGSGTRLTVV.

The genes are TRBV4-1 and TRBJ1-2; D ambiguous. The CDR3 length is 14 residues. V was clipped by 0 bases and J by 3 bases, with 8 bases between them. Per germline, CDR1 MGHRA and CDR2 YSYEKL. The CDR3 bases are TGCGCCAGCAGCCAAGATGACGGGGACTATGGCTACACCTTC. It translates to CASSQDDGDYGYTF.